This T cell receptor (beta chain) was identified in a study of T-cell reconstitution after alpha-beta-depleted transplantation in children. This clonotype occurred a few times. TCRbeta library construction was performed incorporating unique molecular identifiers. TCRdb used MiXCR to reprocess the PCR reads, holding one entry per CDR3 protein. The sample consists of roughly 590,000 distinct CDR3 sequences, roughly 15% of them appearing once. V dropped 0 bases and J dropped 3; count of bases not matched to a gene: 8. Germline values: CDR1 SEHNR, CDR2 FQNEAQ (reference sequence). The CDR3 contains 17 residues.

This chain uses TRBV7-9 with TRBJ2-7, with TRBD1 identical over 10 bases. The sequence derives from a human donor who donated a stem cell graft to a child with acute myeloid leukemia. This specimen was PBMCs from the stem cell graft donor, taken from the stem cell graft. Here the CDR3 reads CASSLAPGQGPHYEQYV. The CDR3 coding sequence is TGTGCCAGCAGCTTAGCCCCGGGACAGGGGCCTCACTACGAGCAGTACGTC.